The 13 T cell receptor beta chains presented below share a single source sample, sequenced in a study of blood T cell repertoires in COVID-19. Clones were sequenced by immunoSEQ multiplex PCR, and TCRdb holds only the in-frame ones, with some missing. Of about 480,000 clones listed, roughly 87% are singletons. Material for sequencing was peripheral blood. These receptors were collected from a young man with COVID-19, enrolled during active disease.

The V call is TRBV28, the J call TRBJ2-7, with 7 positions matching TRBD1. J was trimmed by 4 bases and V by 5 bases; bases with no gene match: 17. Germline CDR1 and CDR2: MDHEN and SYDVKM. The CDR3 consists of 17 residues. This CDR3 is CASSEGADDGFGYEQYF. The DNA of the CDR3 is TGTGCCAGCAGTGAGGGGGCGGATGATGGGTTTGGGTACGAGCAGTACTTC.

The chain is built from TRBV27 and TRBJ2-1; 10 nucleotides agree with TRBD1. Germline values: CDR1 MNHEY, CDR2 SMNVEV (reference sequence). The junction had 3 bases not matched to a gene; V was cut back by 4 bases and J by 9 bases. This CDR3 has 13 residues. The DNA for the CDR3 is TGTGCCAGCAGTTCGACAGGGGGCAGTGAGCAGTTCTTC. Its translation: CASSSTGGSEQFF.

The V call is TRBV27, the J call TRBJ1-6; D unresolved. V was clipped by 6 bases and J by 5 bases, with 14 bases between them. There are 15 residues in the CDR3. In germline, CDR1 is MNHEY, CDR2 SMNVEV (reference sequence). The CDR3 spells CASRLVRVDNSPLHF. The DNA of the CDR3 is TGTGCCAGCAGACTAGTGCGGGTGGATAATTCACCCCTCCACTTT.

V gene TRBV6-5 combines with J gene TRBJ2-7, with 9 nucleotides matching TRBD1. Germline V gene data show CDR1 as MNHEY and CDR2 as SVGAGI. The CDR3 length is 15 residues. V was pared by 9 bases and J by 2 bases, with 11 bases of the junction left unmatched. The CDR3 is CASHRGREAAYEQYF. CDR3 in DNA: TGTGCCAGTCACAGGGGGCGTGAGGCCGCCTACGAGCAGTACTTC.

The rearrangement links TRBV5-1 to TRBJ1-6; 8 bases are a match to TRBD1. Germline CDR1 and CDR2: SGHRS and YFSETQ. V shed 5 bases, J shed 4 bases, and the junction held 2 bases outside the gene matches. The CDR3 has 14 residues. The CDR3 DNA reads TGCGCCAGCAGGCAGGGGGCTTATAATTCACCCCTCCACTTT. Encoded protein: CASRQGAYNSPLHF. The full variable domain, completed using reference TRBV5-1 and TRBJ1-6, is KAGVTQTPRYLIKTRGQQVTLSCSPISGHRSVSWYQQTPGQGLQFLFEYFSETQRNKGNFPGRFSGRQFSNSRSEMNVSTLELGDSALYLCASRQGAYNSPLHFGNGTRLTVT.

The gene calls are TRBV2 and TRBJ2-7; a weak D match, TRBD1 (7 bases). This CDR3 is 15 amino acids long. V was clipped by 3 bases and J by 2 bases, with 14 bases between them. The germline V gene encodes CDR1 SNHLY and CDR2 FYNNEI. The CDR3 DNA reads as TGTGCCAGCAGTGATCCGACAGGGAGGCCCTACGAGCAGTACTTC. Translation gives CASSDPTGRPYEQYF.

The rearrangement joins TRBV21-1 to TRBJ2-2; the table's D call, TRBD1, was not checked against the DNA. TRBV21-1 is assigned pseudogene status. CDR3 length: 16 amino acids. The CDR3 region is CASSRVTGASTGELFF. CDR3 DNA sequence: TGTGCCAGCAGCAGGGTGACAGGTGCGAGCACCGGGGAGCTGTTTTTT.

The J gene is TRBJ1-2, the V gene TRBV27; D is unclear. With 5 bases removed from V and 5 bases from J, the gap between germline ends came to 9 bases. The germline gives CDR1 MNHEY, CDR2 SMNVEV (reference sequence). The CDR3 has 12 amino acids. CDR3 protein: CASSPAGYGYTF. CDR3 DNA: TGTGCCAGCAGTCCCGCAGGATATGGCTACACCTTC.

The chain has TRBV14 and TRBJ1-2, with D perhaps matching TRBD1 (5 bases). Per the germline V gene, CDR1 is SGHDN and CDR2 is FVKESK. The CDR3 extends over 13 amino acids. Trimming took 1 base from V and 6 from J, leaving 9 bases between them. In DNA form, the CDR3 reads TGTGCCAGCAGCCAAGTCGACAGTAATGGCTACACCTTC. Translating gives CASSQVDSNGYTF.

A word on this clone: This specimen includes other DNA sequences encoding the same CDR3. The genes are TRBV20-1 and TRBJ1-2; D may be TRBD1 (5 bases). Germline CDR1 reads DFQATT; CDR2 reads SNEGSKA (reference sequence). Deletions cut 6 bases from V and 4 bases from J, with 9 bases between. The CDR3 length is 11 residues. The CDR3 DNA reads TGCAGTGCCCTAGACAGCTATGGCTACACCTTC. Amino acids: CSALDSYGYTF.

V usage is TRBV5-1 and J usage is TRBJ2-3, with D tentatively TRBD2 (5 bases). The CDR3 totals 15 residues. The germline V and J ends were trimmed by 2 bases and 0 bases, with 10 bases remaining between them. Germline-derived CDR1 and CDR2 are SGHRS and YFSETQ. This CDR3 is CASSFYGGSTDTQYF. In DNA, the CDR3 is TGCGCCAGCAGCTTTTACGGCGGGAGCACAGATACGCAGTATTTT. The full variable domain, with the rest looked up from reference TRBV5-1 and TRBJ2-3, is KAGVTQTPRYLIKTRGQQVTLSCSPISGHRSVSWYQQTPGQGLQFLFEYFSETQRNKGNFPGRFSGRQFSNSRSEMNVSTLELGDSALYLCASSFYGGSTDTQYFGPGTRLTVL.

The CDR3 region is CASKNSSLYGYTF. The DNA for the CDR3 is TGTGCCAGCAAAAACTCATCGTTATATGGCTACACCTTC. The V call is TRBV6-5, the J call TRBJ1-2, with no clear D. The germline V gene encodes CDR1 MNHEY and CDR2 SVGAGI. The CDR3 loop spans 13 amino acids. Trimming took 7 bases from V and 5 from J, leaving 14 bases between them.

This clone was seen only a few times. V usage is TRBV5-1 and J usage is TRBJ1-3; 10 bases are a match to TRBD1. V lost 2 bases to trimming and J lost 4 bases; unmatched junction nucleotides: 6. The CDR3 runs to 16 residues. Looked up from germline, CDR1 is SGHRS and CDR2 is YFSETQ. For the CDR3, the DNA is TGCGCCAGCAGCTTCTCCGGGACAGGGGTAGGAAACACCATATATTTT. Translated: CASSFSGTGVGNTIYF.